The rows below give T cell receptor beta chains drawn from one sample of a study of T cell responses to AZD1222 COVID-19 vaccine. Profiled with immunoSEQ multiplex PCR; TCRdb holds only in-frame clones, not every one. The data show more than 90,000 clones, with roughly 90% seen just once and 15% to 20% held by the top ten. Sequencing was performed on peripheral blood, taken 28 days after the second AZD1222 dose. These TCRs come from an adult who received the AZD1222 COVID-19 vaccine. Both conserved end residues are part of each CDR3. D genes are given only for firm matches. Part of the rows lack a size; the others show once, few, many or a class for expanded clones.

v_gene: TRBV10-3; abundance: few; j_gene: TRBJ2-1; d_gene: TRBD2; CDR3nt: TGTGCCACCGGAGCTACCGGGACTAGCGTCATCAATGAGCAGTTCTTC; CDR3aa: CATGATGTSVINEQFF
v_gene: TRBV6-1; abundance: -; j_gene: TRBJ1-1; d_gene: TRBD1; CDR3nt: TGTGCCAGCAGAGAAATGGACAGGCTACCGAACACTGAAGCTTTCTTT; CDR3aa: CASREMDRLPNTEAFF
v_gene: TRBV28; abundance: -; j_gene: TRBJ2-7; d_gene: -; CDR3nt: TGTGCCAGCGGGACTTTCTCCTACGAGCAGTACTTC; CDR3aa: CASGTFSYEQYF
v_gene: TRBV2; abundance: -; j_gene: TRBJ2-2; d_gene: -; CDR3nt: TGTGCCAGCAGTCCTTCAACGAACACCGGGGAGCTGTTTTTT; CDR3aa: CASSPSTNTGELFF
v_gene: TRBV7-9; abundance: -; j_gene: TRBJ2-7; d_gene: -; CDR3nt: TGTGCCAGCAGCTTAGATCTGGCCCCCTACGAGCAGTACTTC; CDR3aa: CASSLDLAPYEQYF
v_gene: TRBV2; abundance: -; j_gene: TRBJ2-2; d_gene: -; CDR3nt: TGTGCCAGCGCGACTTTGAACACCGGGGAGCTGTTTTTT; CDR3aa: CASATLNTGELFF
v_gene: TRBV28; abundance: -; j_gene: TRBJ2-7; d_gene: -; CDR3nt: TGTGCCAGCAGTTTTCTGGGGACCGAGCAGTACTTC; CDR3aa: CASSFLGTEQYF
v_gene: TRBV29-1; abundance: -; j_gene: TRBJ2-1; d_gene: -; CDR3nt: TGCAGCGTTGAACCCCAGGGATTTGAGCAGTTCTTC; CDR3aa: CSVEPQGFEQFF
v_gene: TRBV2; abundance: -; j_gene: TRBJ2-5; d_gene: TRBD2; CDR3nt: TGTGCCAGCAGTGAAGTAGCGGGGTACTTC; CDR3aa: CASSEVAGYF
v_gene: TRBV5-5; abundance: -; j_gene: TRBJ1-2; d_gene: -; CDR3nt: TGTGCCAGCAGCTTGGAATTCGGGGGCGGTGGCTACACCTTC; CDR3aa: CASSLEFGGGGYTF
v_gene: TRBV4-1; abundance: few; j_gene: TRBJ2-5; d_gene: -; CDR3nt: TGCGCCAGCAGCCAGCTCATTACCGGAGGACAAGAGACCCAGTACTTC; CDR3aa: CASSQLITGGQETQYF
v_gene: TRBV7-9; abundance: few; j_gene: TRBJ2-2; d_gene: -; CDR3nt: TGTGCCAGCAACAAGTTATTGGACACGAACACCGGGGAGCTGTTTTTT; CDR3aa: CASNKLLDTNTGELFF
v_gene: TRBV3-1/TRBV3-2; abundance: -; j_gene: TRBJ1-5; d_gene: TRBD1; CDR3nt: TGTGCCAGCAGTTCCGGGACAGGGGGCAATCAGCCCCAGCATTTT; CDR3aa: CASSSGTGGNQPQHF
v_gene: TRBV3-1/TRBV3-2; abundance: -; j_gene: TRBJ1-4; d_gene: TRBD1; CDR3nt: TGTGCCAGCGCCGGGACAGAGAATGAAAAACTGTTTTTT; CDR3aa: CASAGTENEKLFF
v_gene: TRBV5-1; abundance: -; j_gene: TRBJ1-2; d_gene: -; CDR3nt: TGCGCCAGCAGCTTGGCCCCAGGGAACTATGGCTACACCTTC; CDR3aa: CASSLAPGNYGYTF
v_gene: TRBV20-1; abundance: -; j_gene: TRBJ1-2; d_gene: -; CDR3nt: TGCAGTGCTAGTCCGGGCCTAGGGGACTATGGCTACACCTTC; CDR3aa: CSASPGLGDYGYTF
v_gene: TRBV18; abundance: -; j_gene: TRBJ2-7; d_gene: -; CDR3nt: TGTGCCAGCTCACCACCAGGGTCCAGCTCCTACGAGCAGTACTTC; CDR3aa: CASSPPGSSSYEQYF
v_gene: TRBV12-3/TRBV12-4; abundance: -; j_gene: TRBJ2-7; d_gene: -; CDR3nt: TGTGCCAGCAGCCCCGGGGCTTTGCAGTACTTC; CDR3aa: CASSPGALQYF
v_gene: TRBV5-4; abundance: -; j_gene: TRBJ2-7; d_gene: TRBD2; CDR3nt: TGTGCCAGCAGCTTGGACGGCGGGAGGGCCCTCTACGAGCAGTACTTC; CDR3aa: CASSLDGGRALYEQYF
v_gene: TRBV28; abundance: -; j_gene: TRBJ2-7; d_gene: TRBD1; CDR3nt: TGTGCCAGCAGTTTGGACAGGGACTACGAGCAGTACTTC; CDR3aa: CASSLDRDYEQYF
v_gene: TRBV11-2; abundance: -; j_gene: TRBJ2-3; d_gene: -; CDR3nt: TGTGCCAGCAGCCCCTACACAGATACGCAGTATTTT; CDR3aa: CASSPYTDTQYF
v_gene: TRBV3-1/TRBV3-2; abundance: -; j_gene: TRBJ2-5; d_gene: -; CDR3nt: TGTGCCAGCAGCCAAGCAGAGACCCAGTACTTC; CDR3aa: CASSQAETQYF
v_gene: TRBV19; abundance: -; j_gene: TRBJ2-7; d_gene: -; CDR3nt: TGTGCCAGTAGTAGCGTTACAGGGTTGGAGCAGTACTTC; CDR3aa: CASSSVTGLEQYF